These 26 T cell receptor beta chains share one sample of origin, sequenced in a study of T cell responses to AZD1222 COVID-19 vaccine. Produced via immunoSEQ multiplex PCR; TCRdb's table is partial and in-frame only. The sample has some 130,000 clones, roughly 93% seen once. This specimen consisted of peripheral blood, obtained 28 days after the second AZD1222 dose. These receptors came from an adult who received the AZD1222 COVID-19 vaccine.

This clone was detected once. The gene calls are TRBV5-4 and TRBJ2-7; a possible D gene is TRBD2 (7 bases). This CDR3 is 15 amino acids long. CDR1 is SGHNT, CDR2 YYREEE, per germline (reference sequence). Trimming pared 4 bases from V and 4 bases from J, leaving 18 bases between. As DNA, the CDR3 is TGTGCCAGCAGCCCGAGGGGGGGCCCAGGGTACGAGCAGTACTTC. It yields the protein CASSPRGGPGYEQYF.

V is TRBV6-5 and J is TRBJ1-2; no clear D gene. This CDR3 spans 14 amino acids. V lost 5 bases and J lost 2, with 12 bases in between. In germline, CDR1 is MNHEY, CDR2 SVGAGI. DNA for the CDR3: TGTGCCAGCAGTCCAATTAGCGGAAACTATGGCTACACCTTC. This sequence encodes CASSPISGNYGYTF.

CDR3 nucleotides: TGTGCCTGTCAATATCTAGGGGGGAAAGGGCAGCCCCAGCATTTT. Translation: CACQYLGGKGQPQHF. The chain joins TRBV19 to TRBJ1-5; D possibly corresponds to TRBD1 (6 bases). Germline V gene data show CDR1 as LNHDA and CDR2 as SQIVND (reference sequence). The CDR3 is 15 residues long. V gave up 11 bases and J gave up 7 bases, with 24 bases separating them. The entire variable domain, with the rest obtained from reference TRBV19 and TRBJ1-5, is as follows: DGGITQSPKYLFRKEGQNVTLSCEQNLNHDAMYWYRQDPGQGLRLIYYSQIVNDFQKGDIAEGYSVSREKKESFPLTVTSAQKNPTAFYLCACQYLGGKGQPQHFGDGTRLSIL.

This chain connects TRBV6-5 to TRBJ1-3; D ambiguous. The V end was cut by 2 bases, the J end by 2 bases, with 7 bases between. The CDR3 totals 14 residues. Germline CDR1 and CDR2: MNHEY and SVGAGI. DNA for the CDR3: TGTGCCAGCAGTTACGTGTACCCTGGAAACACCATATATTTT. Translation: CASSYVYPGNTIYF.

The rearrangement uses TRBV6-2 or TRBV6-3 and TRBJ2-7, with TRBD1 identical over 7 bases. This CDR3 has 14 amino acids. V lost 6 bases and J lost 3; bases outside the gene matches: 8. Germline V gives CDR1 MNHEY, CDR2 SVGEGT. The CDR3, as DNA: TGTGCCAGCAGCCGTGCCCAGGGGGACTACGAGCAGTACTTC. This sequence encodes CASSRAQGDYEQYF.

The genes are TRBV15 and TRBJ1-4; D gene ambiguous. Deletions cut 0 bases from V and 2 bases from J, with 10 bases between. CDR3 length: 16 amino acids. Germline V gives CDR1 LNHNV, CDR2 YYDKDF (reference sequence). The CDR3 is CATSRDILATNEKLFF. The CDR3 DNA reads as TGTGCCACCAGCAGAGATATCCTGGCGACTAATGAAAAACTGTTTTTT.

J is TRBJ1-6 and V is TRBV7-3; 9 bases line up with TRBD1. V lost 5 bases to trimming and J lost 7 bases; unmatched junction nucleotides: 6. Germline assignment: CDR1 SGHTA and CDR2 FQGTGA. The CDR3 contains 15 residues. The CDR3 region is CASSAGQGWNSPLHF. DNA of the CDR3: TGTGCCAGCAGCGCAGGACAGGGGTGGAATTCACCCCTCCACTTT.

The chain couples TRBV18 to TRBJ1-1; D unresolved. From germline, CDR1 is KGHSH and CDR2 LQKENI. The CDR3 sequence is 13 residues long. The germline V and J ends were trimmed by 2 bases and 0 bases, with 4 bases remaining between them. The CDR3 loop reads CASSPRVNTEAFF. The CDR3, as DNA: TGTGCCAGCTCACCAAGGGTGAACACTGAAGCTTTCTTT.

The chain is built from TRBV3-1 (or the pseudogene TRBV3-2) and TRBJ2-3, with D tentatively TRBD1 (5 bases). V gave up 0 bases and J gave up 0 bases, with 19 bases separating them. CDR3 length: 19 residues. Germline values: CDR1 LGHDT, CDR2 YNNKEL (reference sequence). As DNA, the CDR3 is TGTGCCAGCAGCCAAGAAGGGGTATGGGGCGTAACTAGCACAGATACGCAGTATTTT. The encoded protein is CASSQEGVWGVTSTDTQYF.

The chain is built from TRBV5-1 and TRBJ2-7, with D possibly being TRBD2 (5 bases). The CDR3 is 14 amino acids. Germline values: CDR1 SGHRS, CDR2 YFSETQ. Trimming shortened V by 0 bases and J by 2 bases, and 9 bases separated the two germline ends. DNA of the CDR3: TGCGCCAGCAGCTTGGAAGGCGGGCCCTACGAGCAGTACTTC. Its translation: CASSLEGGPYEQYF.

The chain combines TRBV25-1 with TRBJ1-2; 10 bases align to TRBD1. Germline V CDR1 and CDR2: MGHDK, SYGVNS. With 5 bases clipped from V and 8 bases from J, the junction kept 11 bases outside the gene matches. CDR3 length: 15 residues. CDR3 region: CASSSPGTGVVGYTF. The CDR3 DNA is TGTGCCAGCAGTTCCCCCGGGACAGGGGTCGTCGGCTACACCTTC.

This clone was observed a handful of times. The genes are TRBV19 and TRBJ1-3; D gene unclear. V shed 2 bases and J shed 0 bases, with 8 bases lying between them. There are 15 residues in the CDR3. The germline gives CDR1 LNHDA, CDR2 SQIVND (reference sequence). The DNA for the CDR3 is TGTGCCAGTAGTATATTGGAGGGCTCTGGAAACACCATATATTTT. Its protein product is CASSILEGSGNTIYF.

V and J are TRBV2 and TRBJ1-3; unclear D gene. Germline CDR1 reads SNHLY; CDR2 reads FYNNEI. The CDR3 runs to 14 residues. Trimming left V 3 bases short and J 1 base short, with 7 bases between. The CDR3, as DNA: TGTGCCAGCAGTGAGAGAGAATCTGGAAACACCATATATTTT. It yields the protein CASSERESGNTIYF. Full variable domain (missing parts from reference TRBV2 and TRBJ1-3): EPEVTQTPSHQVTQMGQEVILRCVPISNHLYFYWYRQILGQKVEFLVSFYNNEISEKSEIFDDQFSVERPDGSNFTLKIRSTKLEDSAMYFCASSERESGNTIYFGEGSWLTVV.

This clone was detected only a few times. The chain employs TRBV6-5 and TRBJ2-2; D is undetermined. CDR1 is MNHEY, CDR2 SVGAGI, per germline. CDR3 length equals 14 residues. V was cut by 4 bases and J by 3 bases, with 9 bases left in between. CDR3 sequence (DNA): TGTGCCAGCAGTTCGTTGGTTTACACCGGGGAGCTGTTTTTT. It encodes CASSSLVYTGELFF.

The chain employs TRBV30 and TRBJ1-6; D is possibly TRBD1 (5 bases). V was clipped by 1 base and J by 7 bases, with 14 bases between them. The CDR3 has 15 residues. In germline, CDR1 is GTSNPN, CDR2 SVGIG (reference sequence). CDR3 amino acids: CAWSDWMRGNSPLHF. The CDR3, as DNA: TGTGCCTGGAGTGACTGGATGAGGGGAAATTCACCCCTCCACTTT.

This clone appeared once. The chain employs TRBV11-2 and TRBJ2-2; a weak D match, TRBD1 (6 bases). CDR3 length: 16 amino acids. V was clipped by 5 bases and J by 4 bases, with 17 bases between them. CDR1 and CDR2 (germline): SGHAT, FQNNGV. DNA of the CDR3: TGTGCCAGCAGCCCACAAGGGGGAAGGTTCACCGGGGAGCTGTTTTTT. It yields the protein CASSPQGGRFTGELFF.

The J gene is TRBJ2-3, the V gene TRBV4-2, with TRBD2 matching over 9 bases. CDR1 is LGHNA, CDR2 YNFKEQ, per germline. This CDR3 spans 18 amino acids. V trimming: 0 bases; J trimming: 2 bases; junction bases outside the gene matches: 9. The CDR3: CASSQDINSGGHTDTQYF. The CDR3 bases are TGTGCCAGCAGCCAAGATATTAATAGCGGGGGCCACACAGATACGCAGTATTTT.

This chain connects TRBV9 to TRBJ1-4; D possibly corresponds to TRBD1 (6 bases). Trimming pared 0 bases from V and 4 bases from J, leaving 19 bases between. The CDR3 extends over 18 amino acids. Germline values: CDR1 SGDLS, CDR2 YYNGEE. The CDR3 bases are TGTGCCAGCAGCGTAGTCCGGGGGGCGCCTACAGGTAATGAAAAACTGTTTTTT. Protein product: CASSVVRGAPTGNEKLFF.

The chain combines TRBV2 with TRBJ1-4, with a tentative D call TRBD1 (6 bases). Trimming left V 1 base short and J 0 bases short, with 6 bases between. Per germline, CDR1 SNHLY and CDR2 FYNNEI. The CDR3 has 15 residues. CDR3 residues: CASSEGQATNEKLFF. In nucleotides, the CDR3 is TGTGCCAGCAGTGAAGGACAGGCAACTAATGAAAAACTGTTTTTT.

V and J are TRBV12-5 and TRBJ1-1; 9 bases map to TRBD1. The CDR3 is 19 amino acids. V shed 0 bases, J shed 3 bases, and the junction held 14 bases outside the gene matches. CDR1 and CDR2 (germline): LGHNT, FRNRAP. This CDR3 is CASGLVLRTGGVSDTEAFF. The CDR3 DNA reads as TGTGCTAGTGGTTTGGTACTCCGTACAGGGGGCGTATCGGACACTGAAGCTTTCTTT.

The genes are TRBV27 and TRBJ2-3; TRBD1 matches 10 bases. CDR1 is MNHEY, CDR2 SMNVEV, per germline (reference sequence). Trimming took 8 bases from V and 7 from J; bases not matched to a gene: 6. The CDR3 covers 13 residues. The CDR3 loop reads CASYRQGAYTQYF. DNA for the CDR3: TGTGCCAGCTATCGACAGGGGGCTTATACGCAGTATTTT.

The rearrangement uses TRBV18 and TRBJ1-1; the D is unclear. The germline V and J ends were trimmed by 3 bases and 5 bases, with 25 bases remaining between them. The CDR3 loop spans 18 amino acids. CDR1 KGHSH and CDR2 LQKENI come from the germline V gene. For the CDR3, the DNA is TGTGCCAGCTCACCTCAGCACTACCAATTGGTAAGGGATACTGAAGCTTTCTTT. Protein sequence: CASSPQHYQLVRDTEAFF.

This rearrangement joins TRBV6-5 to TRBJ1-5, with D possibly matching TRBD1 (5 bases). V dropped 7 bases and J dropped 4 bases, with 11 bases sitting between them. The CDR3 spans 13 residues. The germline V gene has CDR1 MNHEY and CDR2 SVGAGI. The CDR3 coding sequence is TGTGCCAGCATCGGGACTGTGAATCAGCCCCAGCATTTT. Its translation is CASIGTVNQPQHF.

V usage is TRBV7-9 and J usage is TRBJ1-1; D not resolved. Germline V CDR1 and CDR2: SEHNR, FQNEAQ (reference sequence). The CDR3 totals 16 residues. V was pared by 1 base and J by 1 base, with 13 bases between. The CDR3 DNA follows: TGTGCCAGCAGCTTAGGAGGGTATACCCCGAACACTGAAGCTTTCTTT. It translates to CASSLGGYTPNTEAFF.

The chain combines TRBV6-2 or TRBV6-3 with TRBJ1-1; D is uncertain. Per germline, CDR1 MNHEY and CDR2 SVGEGT. This CDR3 is 14 amino acids long. V was clipped by 2 bases and J by 5 bases, with 12 bases between them. CDR3 sequence: CASSYVRTGTEAFF. CDR3 nucleotide sequence: TGTGCCAGCAGTTACGTAAGGACGGGGACTGAAGCTTTCTTT.

The CDR3 here is CATSRGQGAFF. DNA of the CDR3: TGTGCCACCAGCAGAGGACAGGGAGCTTTCTTT. The chain links TRBV15 to TRBJ1-1; 7 bases are a match to TRBD1. Germline CDR1 LNHNV, CDR2 YYDKDF (reference sequence). This CDR3 comprises 11 residues. V was pared by 1 base and J by 10 bases, with 0 bases of the junction left unmatched.